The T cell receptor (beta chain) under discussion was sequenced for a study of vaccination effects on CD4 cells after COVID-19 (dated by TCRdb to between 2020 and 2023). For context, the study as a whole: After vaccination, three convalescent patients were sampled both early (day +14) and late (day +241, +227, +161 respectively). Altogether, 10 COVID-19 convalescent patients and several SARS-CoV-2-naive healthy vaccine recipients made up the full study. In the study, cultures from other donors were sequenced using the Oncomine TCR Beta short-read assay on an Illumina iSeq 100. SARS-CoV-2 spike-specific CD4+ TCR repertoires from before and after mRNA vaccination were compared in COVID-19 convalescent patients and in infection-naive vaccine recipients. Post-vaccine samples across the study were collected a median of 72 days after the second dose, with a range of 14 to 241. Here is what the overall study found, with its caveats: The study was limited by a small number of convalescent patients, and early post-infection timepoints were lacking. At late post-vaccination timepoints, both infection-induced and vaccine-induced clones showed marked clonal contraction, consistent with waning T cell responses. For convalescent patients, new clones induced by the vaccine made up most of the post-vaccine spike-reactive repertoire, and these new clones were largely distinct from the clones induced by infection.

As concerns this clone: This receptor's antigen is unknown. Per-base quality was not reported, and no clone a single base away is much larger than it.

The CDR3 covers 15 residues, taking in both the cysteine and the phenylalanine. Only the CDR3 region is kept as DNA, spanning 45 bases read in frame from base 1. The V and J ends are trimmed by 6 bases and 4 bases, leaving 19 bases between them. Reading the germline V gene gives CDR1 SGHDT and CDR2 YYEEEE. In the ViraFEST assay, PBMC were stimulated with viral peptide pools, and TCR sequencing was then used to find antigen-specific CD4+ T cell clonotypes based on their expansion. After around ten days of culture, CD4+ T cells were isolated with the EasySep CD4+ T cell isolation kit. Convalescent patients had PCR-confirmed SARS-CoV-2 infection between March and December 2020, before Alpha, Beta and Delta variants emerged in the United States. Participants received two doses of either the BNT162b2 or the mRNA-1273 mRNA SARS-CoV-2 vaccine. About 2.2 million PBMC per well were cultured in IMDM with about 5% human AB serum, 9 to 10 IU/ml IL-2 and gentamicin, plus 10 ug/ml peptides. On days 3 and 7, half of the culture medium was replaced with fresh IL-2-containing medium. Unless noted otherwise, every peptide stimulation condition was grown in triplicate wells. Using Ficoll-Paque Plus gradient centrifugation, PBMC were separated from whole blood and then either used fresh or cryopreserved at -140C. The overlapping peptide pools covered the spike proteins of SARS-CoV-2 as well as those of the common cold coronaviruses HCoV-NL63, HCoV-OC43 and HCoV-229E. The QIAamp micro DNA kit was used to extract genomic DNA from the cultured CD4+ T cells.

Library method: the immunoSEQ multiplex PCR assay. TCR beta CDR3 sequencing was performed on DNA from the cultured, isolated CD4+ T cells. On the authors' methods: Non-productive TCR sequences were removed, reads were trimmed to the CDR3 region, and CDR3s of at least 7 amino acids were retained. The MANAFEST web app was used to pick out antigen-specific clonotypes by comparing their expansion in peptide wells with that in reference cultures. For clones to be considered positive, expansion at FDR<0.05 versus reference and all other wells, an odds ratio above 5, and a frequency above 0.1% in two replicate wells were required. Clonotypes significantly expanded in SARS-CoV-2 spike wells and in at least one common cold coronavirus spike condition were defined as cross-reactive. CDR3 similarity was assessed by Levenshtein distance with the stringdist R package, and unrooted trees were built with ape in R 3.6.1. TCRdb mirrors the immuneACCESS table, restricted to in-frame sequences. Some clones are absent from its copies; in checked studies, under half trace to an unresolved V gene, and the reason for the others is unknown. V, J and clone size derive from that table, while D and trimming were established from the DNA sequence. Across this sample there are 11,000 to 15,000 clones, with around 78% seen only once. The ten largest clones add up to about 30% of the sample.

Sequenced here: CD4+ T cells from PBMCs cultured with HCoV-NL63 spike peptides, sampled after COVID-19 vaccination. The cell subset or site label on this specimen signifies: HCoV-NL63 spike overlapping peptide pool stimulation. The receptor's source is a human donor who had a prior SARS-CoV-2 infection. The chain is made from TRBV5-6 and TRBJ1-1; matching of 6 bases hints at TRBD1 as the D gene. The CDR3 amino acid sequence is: CASMREGGWGTEAFF. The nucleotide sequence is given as TGTGCCAGCATGAGGGAAGGGGGTTGGGGCACTGAAGCTTTCTTT.